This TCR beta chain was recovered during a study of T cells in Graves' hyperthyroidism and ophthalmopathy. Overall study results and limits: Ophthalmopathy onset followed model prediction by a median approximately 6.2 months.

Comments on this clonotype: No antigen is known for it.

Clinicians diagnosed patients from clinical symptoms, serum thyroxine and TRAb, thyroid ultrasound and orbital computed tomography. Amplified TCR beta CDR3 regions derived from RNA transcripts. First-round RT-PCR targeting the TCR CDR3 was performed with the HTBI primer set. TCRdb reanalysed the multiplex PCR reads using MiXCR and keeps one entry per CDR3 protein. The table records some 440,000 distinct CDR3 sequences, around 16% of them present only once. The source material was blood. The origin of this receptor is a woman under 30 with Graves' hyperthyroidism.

CDR3 DNA sequence: TGCGCCAGCAGCTTTTCGGGAGTACCCAACGAGCAGTACTTC. Translating gives CASSFSGVPNEQYF. This rearrangement joins TRBV5-1 to TRBJ2-7, with a tentative D call TRBD2 (6 bases). Trimming shortened V by 2 bases and J by 5 bases, and 14 bases separated the two germline ends. Germline CDR1 and CDR2: SGHRS and YFSETQ. CDR3 size: 14 residues.